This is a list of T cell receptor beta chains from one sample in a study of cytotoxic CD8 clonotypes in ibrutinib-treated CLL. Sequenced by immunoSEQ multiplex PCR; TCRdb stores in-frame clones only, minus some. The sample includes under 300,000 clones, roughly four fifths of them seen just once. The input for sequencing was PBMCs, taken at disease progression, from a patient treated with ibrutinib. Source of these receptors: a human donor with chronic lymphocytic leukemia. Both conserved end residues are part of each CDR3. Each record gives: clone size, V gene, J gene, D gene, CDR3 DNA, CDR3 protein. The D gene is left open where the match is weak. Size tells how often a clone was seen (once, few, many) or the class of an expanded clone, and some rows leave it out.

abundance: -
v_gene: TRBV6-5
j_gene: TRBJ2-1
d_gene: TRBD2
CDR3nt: TGTGCCAGCAGGGGACTAGCGGGAGTCGGTGAGCAGTTCTTC
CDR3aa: CASRGLAGVGEQFF

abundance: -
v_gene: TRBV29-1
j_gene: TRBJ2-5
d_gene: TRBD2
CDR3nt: TGCAGCGTTGACGGAGGAGCGGGGCTGGAGACCCAGTACTTC
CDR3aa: CSVDGGAGLETQYF

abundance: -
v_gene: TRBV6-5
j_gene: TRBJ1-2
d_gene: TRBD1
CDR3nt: TGTGCCAGCAGTTACTCGGGGACAGGGAAGAACTATGGCTACACCTTC
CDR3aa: CASSYSGTGKNYGYTF

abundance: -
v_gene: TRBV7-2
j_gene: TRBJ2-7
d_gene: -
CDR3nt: TGTGCCAGCAGCTTAGGTAGGAACGTTCGCGAGCAGTACTTC
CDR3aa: CASSLGRNVREQYF

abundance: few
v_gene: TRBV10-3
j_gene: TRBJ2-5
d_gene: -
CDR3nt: TGTGCCATCAGTGACCCGGCCGGTCAGGGGCTCAGCCAAGAGACCCAGTACTTC
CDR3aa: CAISDPAGQGLSQETQYF

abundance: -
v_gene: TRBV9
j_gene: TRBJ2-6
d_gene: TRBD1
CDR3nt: TGTGCCAGCAGCGCGAGACAGGGGTCTGGGGCCAACGTCCTGACTTTC
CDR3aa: CASSARQGSGANVLTF

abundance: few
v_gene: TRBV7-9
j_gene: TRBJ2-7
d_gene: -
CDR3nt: TGTGCCAGCAGCTCTAAGGACGGGTTGGGTTTCTACGAGCAGTACTTC
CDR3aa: CASSSKDGLGFYEQYF

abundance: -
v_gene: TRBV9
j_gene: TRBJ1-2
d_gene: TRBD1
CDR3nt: TGTGCCAGCAGCTTAACCCCAGGGGGCTGGGATGGCTACACCTTC
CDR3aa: CASSLTPGGWDGYTF

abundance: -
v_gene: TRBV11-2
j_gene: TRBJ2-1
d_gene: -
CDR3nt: TGTGCCAGCAGCCAAAATAGGGGGGGGTCCTACAATGAGCAGTTCTTC
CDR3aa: CASSQNRGGSYNEQFF

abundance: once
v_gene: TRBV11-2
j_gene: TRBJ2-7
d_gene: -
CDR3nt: TGTGCCAGCAGCTTAGAAAGGTTTTACGAGCAGTACTTC
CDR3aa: CASSLERFYEQYF

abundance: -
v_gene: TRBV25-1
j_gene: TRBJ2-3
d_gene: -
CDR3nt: TGTGCCAGCAACGGGCAGGGAATGAGCACAGATACGCAGTATTTT
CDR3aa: CASNGQGMSTDTQYF

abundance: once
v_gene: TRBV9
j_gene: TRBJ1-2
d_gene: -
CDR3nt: TGTGCCAGCAGCCCCCTTCAGGGTGGAGGCTACACCTTC
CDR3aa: CASSPLQGGGYTF

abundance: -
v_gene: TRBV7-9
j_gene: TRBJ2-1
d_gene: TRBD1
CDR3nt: TGTGCCAGCAGCAAAACAGGGGGCTTATCCAATGAGCAGTTCTTC
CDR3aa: CASSKTGGLSNEQFF

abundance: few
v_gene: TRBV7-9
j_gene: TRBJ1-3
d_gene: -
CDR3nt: TGTGCCAGCAGCCCCTTAGGGGCAGGGGCTGGAAACACCATATATTTT
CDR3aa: CASSPLGAGAGNTIYF

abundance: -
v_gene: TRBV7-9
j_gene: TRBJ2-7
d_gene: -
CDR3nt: TGTGCCAGCAGCTTGCCGGGAAAATTCTACGAGCAGTACTTC
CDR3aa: CASSLPGKFYEQYF

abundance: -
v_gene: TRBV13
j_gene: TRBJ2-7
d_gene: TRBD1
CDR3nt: TGTGCCAGCAGCTTAGGCCCGGGACAGGGGGTCTACGAGCAGTACTTC
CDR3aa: CASSLGPGQGVYEQYF

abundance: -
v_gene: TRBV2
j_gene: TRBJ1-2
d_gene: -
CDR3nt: TGTGCCAGCAGCTATGGGGGGGGGCCCTATGGCTACACCTTC
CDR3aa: CASSYGGGPYGYTF

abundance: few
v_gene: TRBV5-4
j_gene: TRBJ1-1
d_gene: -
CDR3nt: TGTGCCAGCAGCCGCGTCATGAACACTGAAGCTTTCTTT
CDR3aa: CASSRVMNTEAFF

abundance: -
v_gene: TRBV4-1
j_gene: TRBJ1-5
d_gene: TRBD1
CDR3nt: TGCGCCAGCAGCCAAAGTGGGACAGGGGGCAATCAGCCCCAGCATTTT
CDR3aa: CASSQSGTGGNQPQHF

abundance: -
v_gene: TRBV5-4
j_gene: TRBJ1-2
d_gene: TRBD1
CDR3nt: TGTGCCAGCAGCTGGAGGTTGACAGGGGCTGGGTATGGCTACACCTTC
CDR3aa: CASSWRLTGAGYGYTF

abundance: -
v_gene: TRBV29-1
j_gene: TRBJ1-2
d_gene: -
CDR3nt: TGCAGCGTTGTTCAGGACGGAGGTAACTATGGCTACACCTTC
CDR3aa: CSVVQDGGNYGYTF

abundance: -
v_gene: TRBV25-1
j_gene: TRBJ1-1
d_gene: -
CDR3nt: TGTTCAGAGCGTATTGAAGCTTTCTTT
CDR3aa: CSERIEAFF

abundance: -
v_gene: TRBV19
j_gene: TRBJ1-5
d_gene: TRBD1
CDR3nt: TGTGCCAGGAAGGACAGGGTAGTTGCGAGCAATCAGCCCCAGCATTTT
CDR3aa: CARKDRVVASNQPQHF

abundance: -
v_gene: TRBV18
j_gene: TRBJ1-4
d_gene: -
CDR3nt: TGTGCCAGCTCACCATATCTATCCGCCAGAGGAGAAAAACTGTTTTTT
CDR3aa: CASSPYLSARGEKLFF

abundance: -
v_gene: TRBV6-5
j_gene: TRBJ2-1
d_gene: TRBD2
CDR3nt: TGTGCCAGCAGTACAGCGGGGGGGCCCCACAATGAGCAGTTCTTC
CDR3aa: CASSTAGGPHNEQFF

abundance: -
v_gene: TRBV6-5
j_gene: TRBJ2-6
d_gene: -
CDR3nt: TGTGCCAGCAGTTTATCAGGCGCTGGGGCCAACGTCCTGACTTTC
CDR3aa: CASSLSGAGANVLTF

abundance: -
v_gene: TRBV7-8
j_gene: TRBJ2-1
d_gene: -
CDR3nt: TGTGCCAGCAGCTTAGGGTCTATATTCAATGAGCAGTTCTTC
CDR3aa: CASSLGSIFNEQFF

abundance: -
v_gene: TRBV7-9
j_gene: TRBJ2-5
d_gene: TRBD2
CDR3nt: TGTGCCAGCAGCTTAGTTCGGGGGACTAGCGGACAAGAGACCCAGTACTTC
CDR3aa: CASSLVRGTSGQETQYF

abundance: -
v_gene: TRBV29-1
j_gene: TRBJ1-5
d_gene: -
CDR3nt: TGCAGCTTCAACGGCCCTGGGAATCAGCCCCAGCATTTT
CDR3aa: CSFNGPGNQPQHF

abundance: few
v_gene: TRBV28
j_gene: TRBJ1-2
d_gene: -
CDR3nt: TGTGCCAGCAGTTTAGCCGCCGCGATCAACTATGGCTACACCTTC
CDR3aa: CASSLAAAINYGYTF

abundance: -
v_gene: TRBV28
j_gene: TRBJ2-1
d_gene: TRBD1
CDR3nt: TGTGCCAGCAGAACCGCCCTGGGACAGGTATACAATGAGCAGTTCTTC
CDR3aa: CASRTALGQVYNEQFF

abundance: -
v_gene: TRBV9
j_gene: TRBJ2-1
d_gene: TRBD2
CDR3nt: TGTGCCAGCAGCGTAGCCGGACTAGCGGGGGGGTCCTACAATGAGCAGTTCTTC
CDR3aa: CASSVAGLAGGSYNEQFF

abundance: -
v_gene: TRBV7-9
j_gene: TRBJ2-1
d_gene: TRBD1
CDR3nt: TGTGCCAGCAGCTTAGCGGGGGACAGGGGGCTCAATGAGCAGTTCTTC
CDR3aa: CASSLAGDRGLNEQFF

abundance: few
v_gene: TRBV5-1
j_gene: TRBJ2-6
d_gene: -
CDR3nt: TGCGCCAGCAGCTTGTTGGCTCGGGGGGCCAACGTCCTGACTTTC
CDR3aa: CASSLLARGANVLTF

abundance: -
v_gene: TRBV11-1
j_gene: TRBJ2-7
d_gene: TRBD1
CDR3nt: TGTGCCAGCAGATACGGGACAGGGAAAAGCTCCTACGAGCAGTACTTC
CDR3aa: CASRYGTGKSSYEQYF

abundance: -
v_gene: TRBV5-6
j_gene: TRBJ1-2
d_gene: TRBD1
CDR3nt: TGTGCCAGCAGCCCGGGCCCCGGGACAGGGAGCTATGGCTACACCTTC
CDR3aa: CASSPGPGTGSYGYTF

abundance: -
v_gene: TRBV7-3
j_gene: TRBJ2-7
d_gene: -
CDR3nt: TGTGCCAGCAGCTTAACTTGGCCAGGGCCATACGAGCAGTACTTC
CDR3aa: CASSLTWPGPYEQYF

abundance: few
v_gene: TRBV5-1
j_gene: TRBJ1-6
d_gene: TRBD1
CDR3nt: TGCGCCAGCAGAGGGACAGATAATTCACCCCTCCACTTT
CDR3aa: CASRGTDNSPLHF

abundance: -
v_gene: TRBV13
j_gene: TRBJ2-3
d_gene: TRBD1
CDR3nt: TGTGCCAGCAGCCCCCCCGGGACAGGGGCAGATACGCAGTATTTT
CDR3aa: CASSPPGTGADTQYF

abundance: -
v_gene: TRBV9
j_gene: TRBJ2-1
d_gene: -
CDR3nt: TGTGCCAGCAGCGCAGGAGGACCCCACAATGAGCAGTTCTTC
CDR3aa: CASSAGGPHNEQFF

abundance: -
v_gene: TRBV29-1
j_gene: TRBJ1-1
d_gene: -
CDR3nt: TGCAGCGTTGCTGATTGGGCCCCGAACACTGAAGCTTTCTTT
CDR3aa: CSVADWAPNTEAFF

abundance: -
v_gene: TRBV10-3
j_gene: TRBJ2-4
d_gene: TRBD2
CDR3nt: TGTGCCACCGGGACTAGCGGGGGGGCTGGCAAAAACATTCAGTACTTC
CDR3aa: CATGTSGGAGKNIQYF

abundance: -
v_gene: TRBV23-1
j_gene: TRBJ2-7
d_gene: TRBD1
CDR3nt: TGCGCCAGCAGTCATAAGACAGGGAGCACCTACGAGCAGTACTTC
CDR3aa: CASSHKTGSTYEQYF

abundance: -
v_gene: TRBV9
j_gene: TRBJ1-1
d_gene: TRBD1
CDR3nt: TGTGCCAGCAGGGCAAGACCGGGACAGGGGAGGAACACTGAAGCTTTCTTT
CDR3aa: CASRARPGQGRNTEAFF

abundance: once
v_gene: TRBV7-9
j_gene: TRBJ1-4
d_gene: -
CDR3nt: TGTGCCAGCAGCTTGGCAAGGGAGGGTGAAAAACTGTTTTTT
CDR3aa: CASSLAREGEKLFF

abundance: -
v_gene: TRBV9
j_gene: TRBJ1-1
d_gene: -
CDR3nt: TGTGCCAGCAGCCCCCCGGGGTGGGCTGAAGCTTTCTTT
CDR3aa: CASSPPGWAEAFF

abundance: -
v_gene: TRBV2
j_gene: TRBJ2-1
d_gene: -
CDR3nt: TGTGCCAGCAGTGAGGGCTCGAGGAATGAGCAGTTCTTC
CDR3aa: CASSEGSRNEQFF

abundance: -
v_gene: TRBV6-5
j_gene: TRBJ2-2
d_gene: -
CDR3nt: TGTGCCAGCAGGAGGGACACCACCCGTGCCGGGGAGCTGTTTTTT
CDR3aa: CASRRDTTRAGELFF

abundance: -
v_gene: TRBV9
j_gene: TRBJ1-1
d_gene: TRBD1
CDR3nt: TGTGCCAGCAGCCCCCGGACAGGCGGGTGGACTGAAGCTTTCTTT
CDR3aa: CASSPRTGGWTEAFF

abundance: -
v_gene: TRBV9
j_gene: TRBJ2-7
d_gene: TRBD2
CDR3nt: TGTGCCAGCAGCGCCAATCTAGCGGGGGAGTCCTACGAGCAGTACTTC
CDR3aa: CASSANLAGESYEQYF

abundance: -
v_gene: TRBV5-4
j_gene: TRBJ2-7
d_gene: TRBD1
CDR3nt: TGTGCCAGCAGCTTTGGAAACAGGGGACCCTACGAGCAGTACTTC
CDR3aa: CASSFGNRGPYEQYF

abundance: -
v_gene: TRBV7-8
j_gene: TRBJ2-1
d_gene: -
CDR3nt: TGTGCCAGCAGCTTAGGAGAGTACAATGAGCAGTTCTTC
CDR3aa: CASSLGEYNEQFF

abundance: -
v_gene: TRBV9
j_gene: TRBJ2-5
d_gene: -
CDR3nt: TGTGCCAGCAGCCCCCGAGGGAGACGAGAGACCCAGTACTTC
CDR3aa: CASSPRGRRETQYF